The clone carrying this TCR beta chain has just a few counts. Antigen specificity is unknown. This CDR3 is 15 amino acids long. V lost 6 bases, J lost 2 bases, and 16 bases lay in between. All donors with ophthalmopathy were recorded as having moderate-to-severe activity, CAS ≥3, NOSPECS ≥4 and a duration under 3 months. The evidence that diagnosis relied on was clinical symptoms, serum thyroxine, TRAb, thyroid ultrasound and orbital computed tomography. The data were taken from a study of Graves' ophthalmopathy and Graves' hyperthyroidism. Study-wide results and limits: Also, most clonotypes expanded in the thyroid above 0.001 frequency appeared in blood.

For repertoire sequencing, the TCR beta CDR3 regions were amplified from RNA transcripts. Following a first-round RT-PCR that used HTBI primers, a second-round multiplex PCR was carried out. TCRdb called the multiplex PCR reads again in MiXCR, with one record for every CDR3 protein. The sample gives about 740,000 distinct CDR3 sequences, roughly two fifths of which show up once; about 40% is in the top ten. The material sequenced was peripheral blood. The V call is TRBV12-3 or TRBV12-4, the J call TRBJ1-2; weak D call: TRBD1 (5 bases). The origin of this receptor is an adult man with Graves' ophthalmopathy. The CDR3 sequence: CASSHRGVENYGYTF. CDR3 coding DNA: TGTGCCAGCAGCCACCGAGGGGTCGAGAACTATGGCTACACCTTC.